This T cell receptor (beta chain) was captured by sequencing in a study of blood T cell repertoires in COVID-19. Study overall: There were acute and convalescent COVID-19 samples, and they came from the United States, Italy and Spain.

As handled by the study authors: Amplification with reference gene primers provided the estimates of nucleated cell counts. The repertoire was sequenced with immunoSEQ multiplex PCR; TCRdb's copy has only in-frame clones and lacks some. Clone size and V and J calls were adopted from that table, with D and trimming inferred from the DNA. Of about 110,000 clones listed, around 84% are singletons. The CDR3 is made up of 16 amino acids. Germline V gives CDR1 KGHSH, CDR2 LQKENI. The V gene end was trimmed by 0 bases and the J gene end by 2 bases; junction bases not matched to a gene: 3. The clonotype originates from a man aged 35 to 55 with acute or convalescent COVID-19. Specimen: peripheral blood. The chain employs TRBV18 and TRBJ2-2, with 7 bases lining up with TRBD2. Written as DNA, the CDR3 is TGTGCCAGCTCACCACCGGGACTAACTAACACCGGGGAGCTGTTTTTT. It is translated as CASSPPGLTNTGELFF.